Presented here are 9 T cell receptor beta chains from one specimen sequenced in a study of OX40 agonist ivuxolimab in advanced cancers. Some clones are missing from TCRdb's copy, which holds only in-frame ones; the method was immunoSEQ multiplex PCR. The sample holds some 72,000 clones, around 92% seen once. This material consisted of CD4+ or CD8+ T cells sorted from blood, taken in a trial of the OX40 agonist ivuxolimab. These receptors originate from an adult with an advanced solid tumor such as melanoma, head and neck, liver or kidney cancer.

This clone was recorded only once. The J gene is TRBJ2-1, the V gene TRBV2, with D possibly being TRBD2 (6 bases). Between the trimmed V and J ends, which lost 6 bases and 1 base, there was a span of 13 bases. Germline loops: CDR1 SNHLY, CDR2 FYNNEI. CDR3 length equals 15 residues. CDR3 sequence reads: CASSKRAESYNEQFF. The CDR3 nucleotides are TGTGCCAGCAGCAAGCGGGCGGAATCCTACAATGAGCAGTTCTTC.

This clone was seen only once. The CDR3, as DNA: TGTGCCAGCAGCTTAGTCCCCCCACCAGGTCCTTCTAATGAAAAACTGTTTTTT. Protein product: CASSLVPPPGPSNEKLFF. The chain is built from TRBV7-8 and TRBJ1-4, with D unclear. Germline V gene data show CDR1 as SGHVS and CDR2 as FQNEAQ. Trimming removed 1 base from V and 3 bases from J, with 18 bases in between. The CDR3 is 18 residues long.

The gene calls are TRBV9 and TRBJ1-4, with TRBD1 matching 8 bases. The germline CDR1 and CDR2 sequences are SGDLS and YYNGEE. The CDR3 is made up of 16 amino acids. Trimming took 3 bases from V and 1 from J; bases not matched to a gene: 5. The DNA of the CDR3 is TGTGCCAGCAGCGCACGGACAGGGCGAACTAATGAAAAACTGTTTTTT. It codes for CASSARTGRTNEKLFF.

This clone occurred a few times. V and J are TRBV7-9 and TRBJ2-3; 9 bases line up with TRBD1. The germline gives CDR1 SEHNR, CDR2 FQNEAQ (reference sequence). Trimming took 5 bases from V and 1 from J; bases not matched to a gene: 10. CDR3 length equals 17 residues. CDR3 nucleotide sequence: TGTGCCAGCAGCCCCCCTGGGGACAGGGCAGGCACAGATACGCAGTATTTT. Translated, it gives CASSPPGDRAGTDTQYF.

The chain uses TRBV11-2 and TRBJ2-7, with D perhaps matching TRBD1 or TRBD2 (6 bases each). The CDR3 totals 11 residues. Per the germline V gene, CDR1 is SGHAT and CDR2 is FQNNGV. V dropped 7 bases and J dropped 6 bases, with 10 bases sitting between them. CDR3 region: CASIEGGEQYF. CDR3 nucleotide sequence: TGTGCCAGCATCGAGGGGGGCGAGCAGTACTTC.

The rearrangement joins TRBV27 to TRBJ1-2, with D unclear. Germline CDR1 and CDR2: MNHEY and SMNVEV (reference sequence). This CDR3 is built from 13 residues. Trimming cost V 10 bases and J 2 bases, with 14 bases left between them. The CDR3 region has the DNA TGTGCCACAGGCCAGCAACTAAACTATGGCTACACCTTC. It yields the protein CATGQQLNYGYTF.

The chain uses TRBV6-1 and TRBJ1-5, with D possibly TRBD1 on 6 matching bases. Per germline, CDR1 MNHNS and CDR2 SASEGT. V was cut by 3 bases and J by 0 bases, with 12 bases left in between. The CDR3 is made up of 16 amino acids. The CDR3 DNA reads TGTGCCAGCAGTGACCCAACAGGGTATAGCAATCAGCCCCAGCATTTT. Protein product: CASSDPTGYSNQPQHF.

V gene TRBV14 combines with J gene TRBJ2-1; 13 nucleotides agree with TRBD2. The CDR3 covers 18 residues. Germline V CDR1 and CDR2: SGHDN, FVKESK. J lost 5 bases, V lost 4 bases, and 11 bases had no gene match. CDR3 residues: CASSPRTGLAGQNNEQFF. The CDR3 DNA is TGTGCCAGCAGCCCACGAACGGGACTAGCGGGGCAAAACAATGAGCAGTTCTTC.

The chain has TRBV6-6 and TRBJ2-3, with TRBD1 matching 7 bases. V was clipped by 8 bases and J by 0 bases; unmatched bases: 8. CDR1 is MNHNY and CDR2 is SVGAGI in the germline V gene (reference sequence). The CDR3 runs to 15 residues. In nucleotides, the CDR3 is TGTGCCAGCTATCTGACGGGACAGAGCACAGATACGCAGTATTTT. This translates into CASYLTGQSTDTQYF.